Listed below are T cell receptor beta chains from one sample, sequenced in a study of siplizumab effects on memory and regulatory T cells. Method: immunoSEQ multiplex PCR; TCRdb's copy keeps in-frame clones and lacks some. The table shows approximately 91,000 clones, with around 93% occurring only once. The specimen sequenced was CD8+ T cells sorted from blood. These receptors came from a human donor in good health. Both conserved end residues are part of each CDR3. The order of the fields is D gene, J gene, V gene, CDR3 protein. A D gene is named only where the DNA matches it firmly.

d_call: -
j_call: TRBJ2-7
v_call: TRBV4-1
cdr3_aa: CASSHGLGEQYF

d_call: -
j_call: TRBJ2-3
v_call: TRBV6-6
cdr3_aa: CASSYSMGDTQYF

d_call: -
j_call: TRBJ2-7
v_call: TRBV7-8
cdr3_aa: CASSLATSSEQYF

d_call: -
j_call: TRBJ1-1
v_call: TRBV4-1
cdr3_aa: CASSHYTENTEAFF

d_call: -
j_call: TRBJ2-7
v_call: TRBV6-7
cdr3_aa: CASSYIKHLSLAYWVSSYEQYF

d_call: -
j_call: TRBJ2-3
v_call: TRBV11-2
cdr3_aa: CASSLGVRETDTQYF

d_call: -
j_call: TRBJ2-7
v_call: TRBV29-1
cdr3_aa: CSVSDREQYF

d_call: -
j_call: TRBJ2-7
v_call: TRBV27
cdr3_aa: CASRSSYEQYF

d_call: TRBD2
j_call: TRBJ2-1
v_call: TRBV19
cdr3_aa: CASSRTSGFYNEQFF

d_call: TRBD2
j_call: TRBJ2-1
v_call: TRBV11-2
cdr3_aa: CASSPSGRAFINEQFF

d_call: TRBD1
j_call: TRBJ2-5
v_call: TRBV2
cdr3_aa: CASSTIDRGEQETQYF

d_call: -
j_call: TRBJ2-6
v_call: TRBV11-2
cdr3_aa: CASSPGLGANVLTF

d_call: -
j_call: TRBJ2-3
v_call: TRBV5-1
cdr3_aa: CASSLYGAAGGSTDTQYF

d_call: -
j_call: TRBJ1-6
v_call: TRBV27
cdr3_aa: CASSPWVFSPLHF

d_call: TRBD2
j_call: TRBJ2-7
v_call: TRBV27
cdr3_aa: CASSAGLAGGEQYF

d_call: -
j_call: TRBJ2-1
v_call: TRBV28
cdr3_aa: CASSLPGSYNEQFF

d_call: TRBD1
j_call: TRBJ1-1
v_call: TRBV9
cdr3_aa: CASSLPTGAGGTEAFF

d_call: -
j_call: TRBJ2-3
v_call: TRBV7-6
cdr3_aa: CASSHDGADTQYF

d_call: TRBD1
j_call: TRBJ2-6
v_call: TRBV7-9
cdr3_aa: CASSLPGQGAPNGANVLTF

d_call: -
j_call: TRBJ2-7
v_call: TRBV6-5
cdr3_aa: CASSYTGSYEQYF

d_call: -
j_call: TRBJ1-1
v_call: TRBV19
cdr3_aa: CASSIVINTEAFF

d_call: -
j_call: TRBJ2-1
v_call: TRBV5-1
cdr3_aa: CASSLFGDEQFF

d_call: -
j_call: TRBJ2-7
v_call: TRBV10-3
cdr3_aa: CAISEAYEQYF

d_call: -
j_call: TRBJ2-1
v_call: TRBV6-5
cdr3_aa: CASSLSGPSYNEQFF

d_call: -
j_call: TRBJ2-7
v_call: TRBV28
cdr3_aa: CASSYLGIYEQYF

d_call: -
j_call: TRBJ2-3
v_call: TRBV9
cdr3_aa: CASSVDGPDTQYF

d_call: -
j_call: TRBJ1-5
v_call: TRBV6-4
cdr3_aa: CASIDRGRRTEPQHF

d_call: -
j_call: TRBJ2-7
v_call: TRBV19
cdr3_aa: CASSIVLRSYEQYF

d_call: TRBD1
j_call: TRBJ1-3
v_call: TRBV13
cdr3_aa: CASSADRGRGNTIYF